The 3 T cell receptor beta chains reported below all come from one sample, sequenced in a study of blood T cells in healthy people across ages. A second PCR of 7 to 11 cycles used a sample-barcoded 5' primer and a J-beta primer mix. TCRdb itself ran the 5' RACE reads through MiXCR, one entry per CDR3 protein. The table shows approximately 900,000 distinct CDR3 sequences, with 45% to 50% occurring only once. Sequenced: blood. The receptors were gathered from a man aged 30 to 39 in good health.

This sequence joins TRBV5-1 and TRBJ2-7; TRBD1 might be the D (5 bases). V lost 4 bases, J lost 0 bases, and 11 bases lay in between. The CDR3 has 14 residues. Germline-derived CDR1 and CDR2 are SGHRS and YFSETQ. CDR3 region: CASSREGDSYEQYF. The CDR3 coding sequence is TGCGCCAGCAGCAGAGAAGGGGACTCCTACGAGCAGTACTTC.

The chain joins TRBV6-2 or TRBV6-3 to TRBJ2-1; 9 nucleotides line up with TRBD1. The CDR3 is 15 residues long. J gave up 6 bases and V 2 bases, and 5 bases lay outside the gene matches. Looked up from germline, CDR1 is MNHEY and CDR2 is SVGEGT. The CDR3 region is CASSYVGQGLNEQFF. The CDR3 nucleotides are TGTGCCAGCAGTTACGTGGGACAGGGCCTCAATGAGCAGTTCTTC.

The chain combines TRBV7-2 with TRBJ2-1; perhaps D is TRBD1 or TRBD2 (6 bases each). Trimming stripped 5 bases from V and 5 bases from J, with 13 bases between. The CDR3 is 14 residues long. Germline lookup yields CDR1 SGHTA and CDR2 FQGNSA. The CDR3 loop reads CASSLLRGDNEQFF. DNA of the CDR3: TGTGCCAGCAGCCTACTGAGGGGGGACAATGAGCAGTTCTTC.